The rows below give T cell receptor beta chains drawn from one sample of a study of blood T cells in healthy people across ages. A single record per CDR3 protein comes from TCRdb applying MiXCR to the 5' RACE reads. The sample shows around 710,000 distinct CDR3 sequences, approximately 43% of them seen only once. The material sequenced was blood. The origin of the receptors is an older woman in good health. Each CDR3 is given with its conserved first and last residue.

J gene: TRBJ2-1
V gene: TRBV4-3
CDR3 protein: CASSQEAAGRYLSYNEQFF

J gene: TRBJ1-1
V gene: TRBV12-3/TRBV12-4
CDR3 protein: CASSLAWNTEAFF

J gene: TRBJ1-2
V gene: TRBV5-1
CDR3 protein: CASNGGQDYGYTF

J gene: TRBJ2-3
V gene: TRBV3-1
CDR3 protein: CASSLSSGSSDTQYF

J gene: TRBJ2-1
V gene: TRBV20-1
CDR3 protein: CSARLTSGGVYNEQFF

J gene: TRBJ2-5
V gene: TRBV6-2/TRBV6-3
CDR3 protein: CASSNGLAGLEQYF

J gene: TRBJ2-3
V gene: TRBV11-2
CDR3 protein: CASISRTLTDTQYF

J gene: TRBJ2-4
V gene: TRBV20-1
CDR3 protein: CSVSGLAGGGLAKNIQYF

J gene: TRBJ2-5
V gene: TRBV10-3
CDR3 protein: CAISEQGGQETQYF

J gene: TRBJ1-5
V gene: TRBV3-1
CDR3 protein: CASSPAVKQPQHF

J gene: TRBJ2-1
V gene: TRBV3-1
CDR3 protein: CASSQDLIGLGFLEQFF

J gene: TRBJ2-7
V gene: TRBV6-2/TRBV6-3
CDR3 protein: CASSYSSYEQYF

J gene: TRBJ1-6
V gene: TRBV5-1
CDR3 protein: CASSLDPGAGNSPLHF

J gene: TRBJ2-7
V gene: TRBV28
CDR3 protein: CVSRPETWASYEQYF

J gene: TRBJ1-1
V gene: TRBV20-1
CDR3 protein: CSASKGGADTEAFF

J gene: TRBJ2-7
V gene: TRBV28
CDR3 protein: CASSFTGVYEQYF

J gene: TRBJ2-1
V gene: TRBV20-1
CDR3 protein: CSAAGGPSEQFF

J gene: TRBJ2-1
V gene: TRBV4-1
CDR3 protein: CASSQDRAGVKYNEQFF

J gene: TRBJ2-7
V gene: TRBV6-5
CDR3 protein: CASRTGSEQYF

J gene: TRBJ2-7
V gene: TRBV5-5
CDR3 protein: CASSSPTSGSYEQYF

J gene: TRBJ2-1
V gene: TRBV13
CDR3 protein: CASSLVYRRETQFF

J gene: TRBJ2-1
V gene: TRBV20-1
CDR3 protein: CSVGLTRSNEQFF

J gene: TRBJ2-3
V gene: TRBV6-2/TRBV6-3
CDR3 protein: CASSYRWSGTDTQYF

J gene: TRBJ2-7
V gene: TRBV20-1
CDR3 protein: CSANPGQVPYEQYF

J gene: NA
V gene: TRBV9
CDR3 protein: CASSVAAETKTQYF

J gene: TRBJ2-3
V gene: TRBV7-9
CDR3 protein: CASSLGVGTGALTDTQYF

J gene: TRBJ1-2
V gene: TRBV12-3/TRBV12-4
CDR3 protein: CASSLRDRVTGYTF

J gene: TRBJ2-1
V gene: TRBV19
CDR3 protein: CASSPAPGNEQFF

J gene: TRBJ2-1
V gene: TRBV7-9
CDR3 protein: CASNEGQGPFNEQFF

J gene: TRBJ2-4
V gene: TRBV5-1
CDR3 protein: CASSLVTSGSANIQYF

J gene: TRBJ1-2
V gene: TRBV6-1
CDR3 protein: CASSAEPGQGSYGYTF

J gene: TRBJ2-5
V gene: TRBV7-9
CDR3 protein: CASSLGGGRSYNEQYF

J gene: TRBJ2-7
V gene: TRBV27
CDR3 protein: CASREWGLARGYEQYF

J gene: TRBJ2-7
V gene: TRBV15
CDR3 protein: CATSRDKQGFSEQYF

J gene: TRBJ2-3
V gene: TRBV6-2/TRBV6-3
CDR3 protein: CASSYSDRTTTSGTDTQYF

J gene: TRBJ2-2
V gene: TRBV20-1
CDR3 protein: CSVRQGSDTGELFF

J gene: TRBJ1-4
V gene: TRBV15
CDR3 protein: CATSGGGGGNEKLFF

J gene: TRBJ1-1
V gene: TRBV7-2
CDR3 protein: CASSLVGPSNTEAFF

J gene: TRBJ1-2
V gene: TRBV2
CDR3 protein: CASDGLGGHYGYTF

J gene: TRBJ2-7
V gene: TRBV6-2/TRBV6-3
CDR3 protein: CASSYGGTGKNEQYF

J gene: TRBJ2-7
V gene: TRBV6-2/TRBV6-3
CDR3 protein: CASSDRRYSYEQYF

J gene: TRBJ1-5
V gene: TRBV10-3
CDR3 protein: CAISASWDRGGNQPQHF

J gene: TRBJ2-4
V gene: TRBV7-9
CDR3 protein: CASSLALDRRKAKNIQYF

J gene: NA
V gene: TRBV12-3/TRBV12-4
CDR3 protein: CASSSGSSLTYEQYF

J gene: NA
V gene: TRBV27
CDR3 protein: CASTSFGGRPYEQYF

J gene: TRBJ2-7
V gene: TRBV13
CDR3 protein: CASSTRDLSYEQYF

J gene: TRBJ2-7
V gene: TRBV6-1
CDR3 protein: CAGSGQDGPYEQYF

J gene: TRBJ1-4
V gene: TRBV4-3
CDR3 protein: CASSQDRGPNVEKLFF